This T cell receptor (beta chain) was sequenced for a study of T-cell reconstitution after alpha-beta-depleted transplantation in children. V was clipped by 5 bases and J by 7 bases; unmatched bases: 10. Germline CDR1 reads DFQATT; CDR2 reads SNEGSKA (reference sequence). The CDR3 runs 15 residues. The authors prepared the TCRbeta library with unique molecular identifiers. TCRdb reanalysed the PCR reads using MiXCR and keeps one entry per CDR3 protein. Among about 540,000 distinct CDR3 sequences, around 17% were seen once, and the ten largest hold more than 2.5%. This clonotype has more than one count but fewer than ten.

This sequence was found in a human donor who donated a stem cell graft to a child with acute lymphoblastic leukemia. The sample in question was PBMCs from the stem cell graft donor, obtained from the stem cell graft. V is TRBV20-1 and J is TRBJ2-1; 11 bases are shared with TRBD2. CDR3: CSASVAGGPGNEQFF. CDR3 sequence (DNA): TGCAGTGCTTCTGTAGCGGGAGGGCCCGGGAATGAGCAGTTCTTC.